The 5 T cell receptor beta chains listed next were all sequenced from one sample in a study of shared clonotypes between healthy human individuals. Assay: immunoSEQ multiplex PCR; the TCRdb copy retains only in-frame clones and omits some. The table lists 300,000 to 400,000 clones, roughly 84% of them singletons. Sequencing used memory CD8+ T cells sorted from blood. Subset: CD45RO+ cells pooled with CCR7-negative TemRA cells. The receptors stem from a man between 18 and 29 years old in good health.

The rearrangement links TRBV14 to TRBJ2-2, with 8 bases aligning to TRBD2. The ends lost 8 bases at V and 6 bases at J; junction bases unmatched: 11. Germline-derived CDR1 and CDR2 are SGHDN and FVKESK. The length of the CDR3 is 15 residues. CDR3 sequence: CASGDGGALAGELFF. Here the CDR3 DNA reads TGTGCCAGCGGGGACGGGGGGGCACTCGCCGGGGAGCTGTTTTTT.

The CDR3 DNA follows: TGCGCCAGCAGTGGCACTAACGGGGCCAATGAGCAGTTCTTC. The encoded protein is CASSGTNGANEQFF. This sequence joins TRBV10-1 and TRBJ2-1; D may match TRBD1 or TRBD2 (5 bases each). The CDR3 runs 14 residues. Trimming removed 4 bases from V and 6 bases from J, with 13 bases in between. Germline V lookup: CDR1 WNHNN, CDR2 SYGVQD (reference sequence).

This clone has a count of ten or more. The chain joins TRBV15 to TRBJ2-7, with 7 nucleotides matching TRBD1. Trimming took 8 bases from V and 3 from J; bases not matched to a gene: 7. Germline V CDR1 and CDR2: LNHNV, YYDKDF (reference sequence). The CDR3 consists of 13 residues. As DNA, the CDR3 is TGTGCCACCCAGACAGGGACGGGCTACGAGCAGTACTTC. Translation: CATQTGTGYEQYF.

The rearrangement links TRBV7-3 to TRBJ1-2; D is possibly TRBD1 (6 bases). Trimming stripped 2 bases from V and 3 bases from J, with 7 bases between. Germline CDR1 is SGHTA and CDR2 is FQGTGA. The CDR3 covers 13 residues. CDR3 in DNA: TGTGCCAGCAGCTTATCAGGGGACTATGGCTACACCTTC. It specifies CASSLSGDYGYTF.

The chain recombines TRBV27 with TRBJ2-1; D call uncertain. Per the germline V gene, CDR1 is MNHEY and CDR2 is SMNVEV (reference sequence). The CDR3 loop spans 15 amino acids. V lost 0 bases and J lost 4, with 10 bases in between. The CDR3 protein is CASSLSGVAYNEQFF. CDR3 DNA: TGTGCCAGCAGTTTATCCGGTGTAGCTTACAATGAGCAGTTCTTC.